These 9 T cell receptor beta chains came from one sample sequenced in a study of a mutant IDH1 vaccine in newly diagnosed glioma. Time point here: week 47, end of study. It was 300 ug of mutant IDH1 20-mer peptide that made up each vaccine dose, given with topical imiquimod. For these TCRs, the target antigens are not known. Sequenced by immunoSEQ multiplex PCR; TCRdb stores in-frame clones only, minus some. The table has some 31,000 clones, around 82% seen once. This specimen was PBMCs, taken from a glioma patient whose treatment included an IDH1 peptide vaccine. The receptors originated from a young man with glioma.

The chain carries TRBV19 and TRBJ2-6, with D perhaps TRBD2 (6 bases). Germline V gene lookup returns CDR1 LNHDA and CDR2 SQIVND (reference sequence). V lost 3 bases and J 0 bases, leaving 9 bases between the germline ends. CDR3 length: 16 amino acids. The CDR3 region has the DNA TGTGCCAGTAGTATCGCGGAGGGCTCTGGGGCCAACGTCCTGACTTTC. Its translation is CASSIAEGSGANVLTF.

J is TRBJ2-1 and V is TRBV7-8, with 12 nucleotides matching TRBD2. The CDR3 is 17 amino acids. The V and J ends lost 1 base and 0 bases, in that order; junction bases with no gene match: 1. Per germline, CDR1 SGHVS and CDR2 FQNEAQ. This CDR3 is CASSLVTSGSSYNEQFF. DNA for the CDR3: TGTGCCAGCAGCTTAGTGACTAGCGGGAGCTCCTACAATGAGCAGTTCTTC.

This chain joins TRBV7-9 and TRBJ2-3; D gene uncertain. V was cut by 4 bases and J by 0 bases, with 17 bases left in between. CDR1 and CDR2 from the germline V gene are SEHNR and FQNEAQ (reference sequence). The CDR3 has 17 residues. CDR3 DNA sequence: TGTGCCAGCAGCTCCATAGGCCCAGGACCTAGCACAGATACGCAGTATTTT. It encodes CASSSIGPGPSTDTQYF.

This clone was seen once. V usage is TRBV19 and J usage is TRBJ1-6; D is uncertain. The CDR3 is 15 amino acids. V lost 6 bases and J lost 9, with 18 bases in between. Germline CDR1 reads LNHDA; CDR2 reads SQIVND (reference sequence). CDR3 loop: CASSAEADFGSPLHF. CDR3 bases: TGTGCCAGTAGCGCGGAGGCCGACTTCGGTTCACCCCTCCACTTT.

V and J are TRBV2 and TRBJ2-2, with D perhaps TRBD2 (5 bases). The germline gives CDR1 SNHLY, CDR2 FYNNEI. The CDR3 totals 17 residues. Between the trimmed V and J ends, which lost 4 bases and 0 bases, there was a span of 15 bases. CDR3 sequence: CASSVRGGRSNTGELFF. As DNA, the CDR3 is TGTGCCAGCAGTGTCCGAGGAGGAAGGTCGAACACCGGGGAGCTGTTTTTT.

This chain links TRBV7-9 with TRBJ1-2; D remains ambiguous. CDR1 is SEHNR and CDR2 is FQNEAQ in the germline V gene (reference sequence). V was pared by 0 bases and J by 6 bases, with 11 bases between. The CDR3 extends over 14 amino acids. In DNA form, the CDR3 reads TGTGCCAGCAGCTTAGCTGGACGAAGCGATGGCTACACCTTC. Its protein product is CASSLAGRSDGYTF. Full variable domain (rest looked up from reference TRBV7-9 and TRBJ1-2): DTGVSQNPRHKITKRGQNVTFRCDPISEHNRLYWYRQTLGQGPEFLTYFQNEAQLEKSRLLSDRFSAERPKGSFSTLEIQRTEQGDSAMYLCASSLAGRSDGYTFGSGTRLTVV.

The chain uses TRBV5-1 and TRBJ1-6; 7 bases are shared with TRBD1. The trim removed 0 bases at V and 2 bases at J, leaving 8 bases unmatched. The CDR3 contains 18 residues. The V gene's germline CDR1 is SGHRS and CDR2 YFSETQ. The CDR3: CASSLGVRQGPYNSPLHF. The CDR3 region has the DNA TGCGCCAGCAGCTTGGGAGTACGACAGGGCCCCTATAATTCACCCCTCCACTTT. Supplemented by reference TRBV5-1 and TRBJ1-6, the full variable domain reads KAGVTQTPRYLIKTRGQQVTLSCSPISGHRSVSWYQQTPGQGLQFLFEYFSETQRNKGNFPGRFSGRQFSNSRSEMNVSTLELGDSALYLCASSLGVRQGPYNSPLHFGNGTRLTVT.

This clone was picked up one time. The V gene is TRBV28, the J gene TRBJ2-7, with 7 bases identical to TRBD2. This CDR3 has 14 amino acids. Germline-derived CDR1 and CDR2 are MDHEN and SYDVKM. Trimming removed 10 bases from V and 1 base from J; junction bases left unmatched: 10. CDR3 coding DNA: TGTGCCACCCGTCCGGGGGGAATGTCCTACGAGCAGTACTTC. Translated: CATRPGGMSYEQYF.

The V call is TRBV5-4, the J call TRBJ1-6; TRBD1 might be the D (5 bases). CDR1 SGHNT and CDR2 YYREEE come from the germline V gene (reference sequence). Trimming removed 1 base at V and 10 bases at J, with 15 bases between. This CDR3 has 15 amino acids. CDR3 coding DNA: TGTGCCAGCAGCTTGCCGCAGGGAAGTGGGTCACCCCTCCACTTT. It is translated as CASSLPQGSGSPLHF.